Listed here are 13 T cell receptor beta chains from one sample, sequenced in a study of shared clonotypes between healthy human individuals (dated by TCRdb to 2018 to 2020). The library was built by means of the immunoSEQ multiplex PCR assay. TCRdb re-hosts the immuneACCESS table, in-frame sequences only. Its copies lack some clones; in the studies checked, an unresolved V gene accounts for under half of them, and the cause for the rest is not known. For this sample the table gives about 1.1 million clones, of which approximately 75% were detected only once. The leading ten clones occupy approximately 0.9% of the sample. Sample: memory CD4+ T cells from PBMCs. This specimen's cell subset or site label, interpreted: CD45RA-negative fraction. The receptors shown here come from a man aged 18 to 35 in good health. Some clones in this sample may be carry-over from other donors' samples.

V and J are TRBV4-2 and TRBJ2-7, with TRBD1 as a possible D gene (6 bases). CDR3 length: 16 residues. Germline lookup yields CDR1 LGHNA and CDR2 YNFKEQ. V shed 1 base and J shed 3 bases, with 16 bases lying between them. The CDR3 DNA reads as TGTGCCAGCAGCCAAGCCCAGGGGACGGACCTCTACGAGCAGTACTTC. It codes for CASSQAQGTDLYEQYF.

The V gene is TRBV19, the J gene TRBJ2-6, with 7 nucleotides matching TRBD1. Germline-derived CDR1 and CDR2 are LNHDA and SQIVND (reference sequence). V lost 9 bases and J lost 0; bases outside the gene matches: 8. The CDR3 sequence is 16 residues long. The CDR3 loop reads CASRQGPSSGANVLTF. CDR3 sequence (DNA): TGTGCCAGCCGACAGGGCCCAAGCTCTGGGGCCAACGTCCTGACTTTC.

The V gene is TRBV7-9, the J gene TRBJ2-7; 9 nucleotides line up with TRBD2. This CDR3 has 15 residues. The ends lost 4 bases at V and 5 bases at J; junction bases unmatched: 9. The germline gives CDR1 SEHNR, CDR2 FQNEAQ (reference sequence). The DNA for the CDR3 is TGTGCCAGCAGCTGGGGAGCTAGCGGGACAAACGAGCAGTACTTC. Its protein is CASSWGASGTNEQYF.

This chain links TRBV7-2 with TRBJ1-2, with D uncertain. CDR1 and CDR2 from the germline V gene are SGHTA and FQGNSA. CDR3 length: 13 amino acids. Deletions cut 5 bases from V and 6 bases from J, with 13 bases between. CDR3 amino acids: CASSPVVGNGYTF. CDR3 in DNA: TGTGCCAGCAGCCCAGTGGTCGGGAATGGCTACACCTTC.

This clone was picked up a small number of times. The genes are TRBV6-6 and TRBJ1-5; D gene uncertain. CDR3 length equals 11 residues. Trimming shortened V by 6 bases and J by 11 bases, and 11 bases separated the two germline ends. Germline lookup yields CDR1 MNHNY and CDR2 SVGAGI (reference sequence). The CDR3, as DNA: TGTGCCAGCAGCTTGGACCAAACCCAGCATTTT. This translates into CASSLDQTQHF.

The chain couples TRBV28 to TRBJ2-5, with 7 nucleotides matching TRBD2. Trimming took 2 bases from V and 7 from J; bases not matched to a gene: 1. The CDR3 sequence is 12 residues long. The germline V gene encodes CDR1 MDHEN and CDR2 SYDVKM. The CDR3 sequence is CASSLGEGTQYF. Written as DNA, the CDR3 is TGTGCCAGCAGTTTAGGGGAGGGGACCCAGTACTTC.

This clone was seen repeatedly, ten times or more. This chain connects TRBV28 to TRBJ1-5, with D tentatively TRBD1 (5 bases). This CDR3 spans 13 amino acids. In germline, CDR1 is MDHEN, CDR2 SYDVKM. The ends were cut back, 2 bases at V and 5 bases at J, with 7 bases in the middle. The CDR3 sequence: CASSLAGDQPQHF. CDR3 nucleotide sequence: TGTGCCAGCAGTTTAGCGGGGGATCAGCCCCAGCATTTT.

CDR3 in DNA: TGTGCCAGCAGCACTCGGGTGGATACGCAGTATTTT. It specifies CASSTRVDTQYF. The chain links TRBV5-6 to TRBJ2-3; no clear D. This CDR3 contains 12 residues. The germline CDR1 and CDR2 sequences are SGHDT and YYEEEE. V lost 4 bases, J lost 6 bases, and 9 bases lay in between.

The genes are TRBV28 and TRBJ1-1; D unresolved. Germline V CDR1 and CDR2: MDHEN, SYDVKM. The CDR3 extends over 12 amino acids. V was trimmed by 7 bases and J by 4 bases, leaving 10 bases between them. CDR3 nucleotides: TGTGCCAGCAAAAGATGGAGCACTGAAGCTTTCTTT. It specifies CASKRWSTEAFF. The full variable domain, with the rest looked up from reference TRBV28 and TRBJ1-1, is DVKVTQSSRYLVKRTGEKVFLECVQDMDHENMFWYRQDPGLGLRLIYFSYDVKMKEKGDIPEGYSVSREKKERFSLILESASTNQTSMYLCASKRWSTEAFFGQGTRLTVV.

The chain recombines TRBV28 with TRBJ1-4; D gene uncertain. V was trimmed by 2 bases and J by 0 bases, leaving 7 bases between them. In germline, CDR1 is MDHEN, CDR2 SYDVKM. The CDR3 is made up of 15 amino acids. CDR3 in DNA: TGTGCCAGCAGTTTAGAACCAGCAACTAATGAAAAACTGTTTTTT. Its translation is CASSLEPATNEKLFF.

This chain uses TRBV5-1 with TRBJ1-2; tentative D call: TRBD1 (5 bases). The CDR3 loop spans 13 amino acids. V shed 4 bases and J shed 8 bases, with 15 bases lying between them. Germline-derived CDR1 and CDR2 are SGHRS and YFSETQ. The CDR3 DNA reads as TGCGCCAGCAGCACCGGGGCCCAAGCGGGCTACACCTTC. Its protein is CASSTGAQAGYTF.

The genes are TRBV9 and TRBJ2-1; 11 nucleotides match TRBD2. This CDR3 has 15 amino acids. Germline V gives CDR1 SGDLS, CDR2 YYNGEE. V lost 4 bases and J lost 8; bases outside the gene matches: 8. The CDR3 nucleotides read TGTGCCAGCAGCCCCTGGACTAGCGGGTACGATGAGCAGTTCTTC. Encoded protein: CASSPWTSGYDEQFF.

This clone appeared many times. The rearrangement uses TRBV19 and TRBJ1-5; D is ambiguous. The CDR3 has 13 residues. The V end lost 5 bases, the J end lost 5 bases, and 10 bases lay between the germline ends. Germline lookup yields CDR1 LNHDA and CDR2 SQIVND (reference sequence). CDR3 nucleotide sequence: TGTGCCAGTAGTGTCGCCGCTCATCAGCCCCAGCATTTT. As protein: CASSVAAHQPQHF.